This T cell receptor (beta chain) was sequenced in a study of T cell responses to AZD1222 COVID-19 vaccine. This CDR3 spans 15 amino acids. Germline CDR1 SNHLY, CDR2 FYNNEI. V lost 6 bases, J lost 2 bases, and 7 bases stayed unmatched. Clones were sequenced by immunoSEQ multiplex PCR, and TCRdb holds only the in-frame ones, with some missing. The sample records fewer than 250,000 clones, just over 90% being singletons. Whole-study results and caveats: Clonal diversity may have been underestimated, and the donors were mostly white British, with more females than males. Along spike, vaccine-associated CD4 TCRs were found throughout, with dominance at 160-218 and 743-854. Reportedly, nearly half the spike-specific TCRs target unmutated variant regions.

About this clone: Its antigen is unknown.

This clonotype originated in an adult in good health. This material consisted of peripheral blood, taken on day 0 of MenACWY control vaccination. This chain links TRBV2 with TRBJ1-5; TRBD1 matches at 7 bases. The CDR3 DNA is TGTGCCAGCAGGGTACAGGGGTTGGGCAATCAGCCCCAGCATTTT. This codes for CASRVQGLGNQPQHF.